This T cell receptor (beta chain) was recorded in a study of T cells in Graves' hyperthyroidism and ophthalmopathy. RNA transcripts served as the template for amplifying TCR beta CDR3 regions. An initial round of RT-PCR targeting the TCR CDR3 relied on the HTBI primer set. MiXCR, run by TCRdb on the multiplex PCR reads, gives a single entry per CDR3 protein. Of about 200,000 distinct CDR3 sequences in the sample, about 17% were seen once. This clonotype was observed a few times. The length of the CDR3 is 11 residues. The V gene's germline CDR1 is SGHDT and CDR2 YYEEEE. Trimming took off 2 bases at V and 8 bases at J, with 5 bases between the two ends.

The source material was blood. The chain employs TRBV5-6 and TRBJ2-1; D unclear. The receptor was isolated from a man aged 35 to 55 with Graves' hyperthyroidism. This CDR3 is CASSFTHEQFF. DNA for the CDR3: TGTGCCAGCAGCTTCACCCATGAGCAGTTCTTC.